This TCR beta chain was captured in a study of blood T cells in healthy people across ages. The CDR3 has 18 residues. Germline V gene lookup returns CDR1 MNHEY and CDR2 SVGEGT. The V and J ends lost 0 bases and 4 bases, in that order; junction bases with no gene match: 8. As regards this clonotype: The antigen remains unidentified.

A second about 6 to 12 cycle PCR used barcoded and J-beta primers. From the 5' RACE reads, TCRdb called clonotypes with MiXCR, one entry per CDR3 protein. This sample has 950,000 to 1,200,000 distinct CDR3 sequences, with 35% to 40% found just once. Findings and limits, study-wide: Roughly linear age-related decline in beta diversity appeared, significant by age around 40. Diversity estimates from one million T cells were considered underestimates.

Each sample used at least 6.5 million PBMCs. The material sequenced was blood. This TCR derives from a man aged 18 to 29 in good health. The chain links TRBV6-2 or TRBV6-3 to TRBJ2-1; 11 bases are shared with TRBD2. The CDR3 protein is CASSYSTASGGRYNEQFF. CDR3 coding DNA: TGTGCCAGCAGTTACTCGACGGCTAGCGGGGGGCGGTACAATGAGCAGTTCTTC.